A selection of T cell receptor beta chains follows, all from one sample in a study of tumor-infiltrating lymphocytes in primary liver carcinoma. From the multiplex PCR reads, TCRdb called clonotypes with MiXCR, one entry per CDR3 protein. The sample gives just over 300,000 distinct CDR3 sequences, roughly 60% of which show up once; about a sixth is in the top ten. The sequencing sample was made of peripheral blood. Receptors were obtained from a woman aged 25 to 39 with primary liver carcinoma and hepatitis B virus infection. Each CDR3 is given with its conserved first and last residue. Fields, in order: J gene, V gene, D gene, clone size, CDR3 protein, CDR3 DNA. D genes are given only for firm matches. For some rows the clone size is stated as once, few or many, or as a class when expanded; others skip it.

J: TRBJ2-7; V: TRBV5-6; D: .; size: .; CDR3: CASTPSGAVFSSYEQYF; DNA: TGTGCCAGCACCCCATCAGGGGCGGTGTTCTCGTCCTACGAGCAGTACTTC
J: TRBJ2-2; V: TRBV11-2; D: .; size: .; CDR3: CASNPPRGLGAGELFF; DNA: TGTGCCAGCAACCCTCCCAGAGGGTTAGGTGCCGGGGAGCTGTTTTTT
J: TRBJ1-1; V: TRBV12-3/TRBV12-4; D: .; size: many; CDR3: CASSLYWSLNTEAFF; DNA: TGTGCCAGCAGTTTATATTGGAGTTTGAACACTGAAGCTTTCTTT
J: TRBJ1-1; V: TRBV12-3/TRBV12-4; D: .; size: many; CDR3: CASSLGSRSEAFF; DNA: TGTGCCAGCAGTCTTGGGAGTAGGTCTGAAGCTTTCTTT
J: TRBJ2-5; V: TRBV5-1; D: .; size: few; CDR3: CASSAYRVETQYF; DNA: TGCGCCAGCAGCGCGTACAGGGTAGAGACCCAGTACTTC
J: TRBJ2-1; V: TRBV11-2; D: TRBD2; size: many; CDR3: CASSPGGESSYNEQFF; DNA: TGTGCCAGCAGCCCGGGAGGAGAGAGCTCCTACAATGAGCAGTTCTTC
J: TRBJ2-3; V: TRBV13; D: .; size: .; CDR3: CASSRGQRTSTDTQCF; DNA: TGTGCCAGCAGCCGGGGACAGCGCACTAGCACAGATACGCAGTGTTTT
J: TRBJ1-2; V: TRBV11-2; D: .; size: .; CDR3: CISSLRMVGGYTF; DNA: TGTATCAGCAGCCTGCGGATGGTGGGGGGCTACACCTTC
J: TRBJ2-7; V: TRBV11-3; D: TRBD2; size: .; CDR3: CTSSLSGSGYEQYF; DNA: TGTACCAGCAGCCTAAGCGGGAGTGGGTACGAGCAGTACTTC
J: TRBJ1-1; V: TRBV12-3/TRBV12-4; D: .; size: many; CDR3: CAGERAGLNTEAFF; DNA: TGTGCCGGAGAGCGGGCAGGCCTGAACACTGAAGCTTTCTTT
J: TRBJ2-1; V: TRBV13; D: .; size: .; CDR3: CASSLHRVINEQFF; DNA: TGTGCCAGCAGCTTACACAGGGTGATAAATGAGCAGTTCTTC
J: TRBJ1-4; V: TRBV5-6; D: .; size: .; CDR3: CASSLDTEGSKLFF; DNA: TGTGCCAGCAGCTTGGACACCGAGGGATCAAAACTGTTTTTT
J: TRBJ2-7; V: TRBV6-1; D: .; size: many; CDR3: CASSSTEFKF; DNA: TGTGCCAGCAGTTCCACCGAGTTCAAATTC
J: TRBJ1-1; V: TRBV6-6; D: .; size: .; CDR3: CASSLTQNTEAFF; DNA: TGTGCCAGCAGTTTGACACAGAACACTGAAGCTTTCTTT
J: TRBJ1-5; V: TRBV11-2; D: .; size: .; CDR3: CTSSLGPDTQHF; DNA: TGTACCAGCAGTCTGGGGCCAGATACGCAGCATTTT
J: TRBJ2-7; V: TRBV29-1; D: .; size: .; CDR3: CSVIDGDSYERYF; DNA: TGCAGCGTTATCGACGGAGACTCCTACGAGCGGTACTTC
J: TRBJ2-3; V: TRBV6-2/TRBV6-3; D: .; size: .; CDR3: CTSHGVAGTDTQYF; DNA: TGTACCAGCCATGGAGTAGCGGGCACAGATACGCAGTATTTT
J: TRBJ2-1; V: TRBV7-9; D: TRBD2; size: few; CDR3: CASSSSGRNYNEQFF; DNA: TGTGCCAGCAGCTCCAGCGGGAGAAACTACAATGAGCAGTTCTTC
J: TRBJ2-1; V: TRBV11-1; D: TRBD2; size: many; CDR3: CASSLTSGKNEQFF; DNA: TGTGCCAGCAGCTTGACTAGCGGGAAGAATGAGCAGTTCTTC
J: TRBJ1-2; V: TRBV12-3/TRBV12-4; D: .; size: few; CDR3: CASSSNNVYGYTF; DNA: TGTGCCAGCAGTTCCAACAACGTCTATGGCTACACCTTC
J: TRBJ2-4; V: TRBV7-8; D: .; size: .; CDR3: CASSPGGFGNIQYF; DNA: TGTGCCAGCAGCCCGGGCGGTTTTGGAAACATTCAGTACTTC
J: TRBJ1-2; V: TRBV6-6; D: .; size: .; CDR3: CASRYGDRDANYGYTF; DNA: TGTGCCAGCAGATACGGGGACCGGGATGCTAACTATGGCTACACCTTC
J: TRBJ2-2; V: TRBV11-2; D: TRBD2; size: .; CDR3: CASKRTSGSFLAAGELFF; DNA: TGTGCCAGCAAGAGGACTAGCGGAAGTTTCTTAGCCGCCGGGGAGCTGTTTTTT
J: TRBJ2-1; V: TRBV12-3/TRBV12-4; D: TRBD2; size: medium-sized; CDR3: CASRTSGSGAEQFF; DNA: TGTGCCAGCAGGACTAGCGGATCCGGGGCGGAGCAGTTCTTC
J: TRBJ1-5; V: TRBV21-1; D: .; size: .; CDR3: CASSSRDREGIANQHQHF; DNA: TGTGCCAGCAGCAGCCGGGACAGGGAAGGAATTGCCAATCAGCACCAGCATTTT
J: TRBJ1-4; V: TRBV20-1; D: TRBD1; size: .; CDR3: CSARDPGQPFPTNEKLFF; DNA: TGCAGTGCTAGAGACCCGGGACAGCCATTCCCAACTAATGAAAAACTGTTTTTT
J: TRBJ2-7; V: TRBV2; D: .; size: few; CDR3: CASSEDGGNYEQYF; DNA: TGTGCCAGCAGTGAAGACGGCGGGAACTACGAGCAGTACTTC
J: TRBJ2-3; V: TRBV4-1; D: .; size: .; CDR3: CASSQELAGRADTQYF; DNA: TGCGCCAGCAGCCAAGAACTGGCGGGAAGGGCAGATACGCAGTATTTT
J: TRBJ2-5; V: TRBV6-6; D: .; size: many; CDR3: CASSYPRETQYF; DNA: TGTGCCAGCAGTTACCCGAGGGAGACCCAGTACTTC
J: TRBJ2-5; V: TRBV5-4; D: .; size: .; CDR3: CASSLEGRETQYF; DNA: TGTGCCAGCAGCTTGGAGGGACGGGAGACCCAGTACTTC
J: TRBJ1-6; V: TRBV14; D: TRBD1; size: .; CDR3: CASSRRDSNSPLHF; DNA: TGTGCCAGCAGCCGTCGGGACAGTAATTCACCCCTCCACTTT
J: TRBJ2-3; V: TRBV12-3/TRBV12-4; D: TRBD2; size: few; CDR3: CASSLPRASGRLTQYF; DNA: TGTGCCAGCAGTCTTCCGAGGGCTAGCGGGAGGCTTACGCAGTATTTT
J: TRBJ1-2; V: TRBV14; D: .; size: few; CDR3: CASSRRSYGYTF; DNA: TGTGCCAGCAGCCGCAGGAGCTATGGCTACACCTTC
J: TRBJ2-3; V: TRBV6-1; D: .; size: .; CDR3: CASSAGDGADTQYF; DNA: TGTGCCAGCAGTGCGGGGGACGGCGCAGATACGCAGTATTTT
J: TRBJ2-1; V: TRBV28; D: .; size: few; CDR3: CASCSPLGTSSYNEQFF; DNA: TGTGCCAGCTGTTCACCGTTGGGGACCAGCTCCTACAATGAACAGTTCTTC
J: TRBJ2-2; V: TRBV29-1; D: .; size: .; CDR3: CSAAFKGNTEELFF; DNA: TGCAGCGCTGCCTTTAAGGGGAACACCGAGGAGCTGTTTTTT
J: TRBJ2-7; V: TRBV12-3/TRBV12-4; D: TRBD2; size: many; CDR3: CASSLQGRGVGQYF; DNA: TGTGCCAGCAGTTTACAGGGTCGGGGGGTCGGGCAGTACTTC
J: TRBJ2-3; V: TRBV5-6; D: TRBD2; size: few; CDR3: CASSLKRGGTQYF; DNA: TGTGCCAGCAGCTTGAAGCGGGGGGGTACGCAGTATTTT
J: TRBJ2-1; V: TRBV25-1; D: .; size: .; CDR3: CASSDQAGNEQFF; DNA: TGTGCCAGCAGTGACCAGGCGGGCAATGAGCAGTTCTTC
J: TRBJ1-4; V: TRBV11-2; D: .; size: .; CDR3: CASSLGLTSEKLFF; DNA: TGTGCCAGCAGCCTAGGGTTGACGAGTGAAAAACTGTTTTTT
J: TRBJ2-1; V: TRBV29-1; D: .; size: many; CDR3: CSVEGPYDYNEQFF; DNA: TGCAGCGTTGAAGGCCCATACGACTACAATGAGCAGTTCTTC
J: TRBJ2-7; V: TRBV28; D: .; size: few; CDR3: CASRKQGRYEQYF; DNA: TGTGCCAGCAGGAAACAGGGCAGATACGAGCAGTATTTC
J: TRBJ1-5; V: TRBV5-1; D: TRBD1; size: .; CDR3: CASSLWAGGNQPQHF; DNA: TGCGCCAGCAGCTTGTGGGCAGGGGGAAATCAGCCCCAGCATTTT
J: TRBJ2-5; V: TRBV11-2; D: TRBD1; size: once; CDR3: CASNHSTGFDGETQYF; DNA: TGTGCCAGTAACCATTCGACAGGGTTTGATGGGGAGACCCAGTACTTC
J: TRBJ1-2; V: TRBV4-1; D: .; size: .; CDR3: CASSQEQGHFPPNYGYTF; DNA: TGCGCCAGCAGCCAAGAACAGGGACATTTTCCGCCTAACTATGGCTACACCTTC
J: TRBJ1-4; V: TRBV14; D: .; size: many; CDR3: CASSERTGTGNEKLFF; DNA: TGTGCCAGCAGCGAAAGGACCGGGACCGGGAATGAAAAACTGTTTTTT
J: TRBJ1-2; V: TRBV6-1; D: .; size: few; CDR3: CASNGEIRWSYGYTF; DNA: TGTGCCAGCAATGGCGAGATACGTTGGAGCTATGGCTACACCTTC
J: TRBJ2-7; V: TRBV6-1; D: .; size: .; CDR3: CASSGTVPPYEQYF; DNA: TGTGCCAGCAGTGGGACGGTCCCCCCCTACGAGCAGTACTTC
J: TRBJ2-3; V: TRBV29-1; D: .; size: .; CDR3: CSVSWGVVTSTDTQYF; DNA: TGCAGCGTGTCATGGGGGGTGGTTACTAGCACAGATACGCAGTATTTT
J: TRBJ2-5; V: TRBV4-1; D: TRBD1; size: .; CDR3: CASSKDWTGRRRETQYF; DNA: TGCGCCAGCAGCAAGGATTGGACAGGGAGGAGAAGAGAGACCCAGTACTTC
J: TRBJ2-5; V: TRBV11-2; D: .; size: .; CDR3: CASSLDPGPSGTQYF; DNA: TGTGCCAGCAGCTTGGATCCGGGGCCCTCGGGGACCCAGTACTTC
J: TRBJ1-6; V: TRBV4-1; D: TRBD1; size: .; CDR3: CASSQWSISRDRSRSPLHF; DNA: TGCGCCAGCAGCCAATGGTCGATCTCCCGGGACAGGTCCCGTTCACCCCTCCACTTT
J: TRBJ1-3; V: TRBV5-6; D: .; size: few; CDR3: CASNEGSGNTIYF; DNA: TGTGCCAGCAACGAGGGGTCTGGAAACACCATATATTTT
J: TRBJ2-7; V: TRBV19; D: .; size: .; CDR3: CASSIAGLYEQYF; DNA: TGTGCCAGTAGCATCGCAGGGCTCTACGAGCAGTACTTC
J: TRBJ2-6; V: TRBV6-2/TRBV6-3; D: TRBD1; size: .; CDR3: CASNQGTAGANVPTF; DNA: TGTGCCAGCAACCAAGGGACAGCCGGGGCCAACGTCCCGACTTTC
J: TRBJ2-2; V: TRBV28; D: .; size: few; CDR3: CASSSPGSRGYGKLFF; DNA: TGTGCCAGCAGTTCCCCCGGATCCAGGGGCTACGGGAAGCTGTTTTTT
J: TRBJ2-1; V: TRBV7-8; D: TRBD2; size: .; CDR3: CTSSLLAGGYNEQFF; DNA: TGTACCAGCAGCTTACTAGCGGGAGGGTACAATGAACAGTTCTTC
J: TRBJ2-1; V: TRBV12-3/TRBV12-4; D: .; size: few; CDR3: CASSFRGGQRNNEQFF; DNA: TGTGCCAGCAGTTTCCGGGGCGGACAGAGAAACAATGAGCAGTTCTTC
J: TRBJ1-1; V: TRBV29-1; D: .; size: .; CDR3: CSTRDLNTEAFF; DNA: TGCAGTACGAGGGACTTGAACACTGAAGCTTTCTTT
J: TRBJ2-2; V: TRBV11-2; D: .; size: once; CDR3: CTSSTTDTGELFF; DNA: TGTACCAGCAGCACAACTGACACCGGGGAGCTGTTTTTT